The sequence of this TCR beta chain was determined in a study of OX40 agonist ivuxolimab in advanced cancers. Turning to the study itself: At doses from 0.01 to 10 mg/kg, patients were given intravenous ivuxolimab every 2 weeks.

Assay: immunoSEQ multiplex PCR; the TCRdb copy retains only in-frame clones and omits some. Among 50,000 to 65,000 clones listed, around 89% were seen once. CDR3 size: 15 residues. The germline V gene encodes CDR1 MNHEY and CDR2 SMNVEV (reference sequence). The sequenced sample was CD4+ or CD8+ T cells sorted from blood, obtained in a trial of the OX40 agonist ivuxolimab. The sequence was collected from an adult with an advanced solid tumor such as melanoma, head and neck, liver or kidney cancer. The gene calls are TRBV27 and TRBJ2-5; unclear D gene. The closer fit of TRBJ2-7 to the DNA end suggests the J call may be wrong. The CDR3 protein is CASSLFSRRSYEQYF. The CDR3 DNA reads TGTGCCAGCAGTTTATTCAGCAGGAGAAGCTACGAGCAGTACTTC.